These T cell receptor beta chains were read from a single sample in a study of blood T cell repertoires in COVID-19. This table comes from immunoSEQ multiplex PCR, and its TCRdb copy is limited to in-frame clones, with some not included. The data contain under 300,000 clones, about 85% of them singletons. The sample was PBMCs or T cells enriched from blood (not recorded which). The receptors were gathered from a woman aged 30 to 39 with acute COVID-19. The CDR3 runs from the conserved cysteine through the conserved F or W. A D gene is named only where the DNA matches it firmly. For some rows the clone size is stated as once, few or many, or as a class when expanded; others skip it.

V	J	D	size	CDR3	DNA
TRBV15	TRBJ2-5	TRBD1	-	CATSRNDRGQETQYF	TGTGCCACCAGCAGAAACGACAGGGGCCAAGAGACCCAGTACTTC
TRBV5-6	TRBJ1-5	-	-	CASSPADMQKQPQHF	TGTGCCAGCAGCCCCGCGGACATGCAGAAGCAGCCCCAGCATTTT
TRBV7-9	TRBJ2-3	TRBD1	-	CASSFYDRGTDTQYF	TGTGCCAGCAGCTTTTATGACAGGGGAACAGATACGCAGTATTTT
TRBV18	TRBJ2-7	TRBD1	-	CASSSRQGYEQYF	TGTGCCAGCTCATCAAGACAGGGCTACGAGCAGTACTTC
TRBV15	TRBJ1-1	-	-	CATSQRLSGKNTEAFF	TGTGCCACCAGCCAGCGCCTCAGTGGCAAGAACACTGAAGCTTTCTTT
TRBV5-5	TRBJ2-1	-	-	CASSSTPASNEQFF	TGTGCCAGCAGCTCGACTCCCGCCTCCAATGAGCAGTTCTTC
TRBV4-1	TRBJ2-1	-	-	CASSQKVAGETNEQFF	TGCGCCAGCAGCCAAAAGGTAGCCGGGGAAACAAATGAGCAGTTCTTC
TRBV4-3	TRBJ2-1	TRBD2	-	CASSQDAASGIYNEQFF	TGCGCCAGCAGCCAAGATGCGGCTAGCGGGATTTACAATGAGCAGTTCTTC
TRBV29-1	TRBJ2-1	TRBD1	-	CSVVGQDRPYNEQFF	TGCAGCGTTGTGGGACAGGATAGGCCCTACAATGAGCAGTTCTTC
TRBV27	TRBJ2-3	-	-	CASGEGEYTDTQYF	TGTGCCAGCGGCGAGGGGGAATACACAGATACGCAGTATTTT
TRBV6-5	TRBJ1-2	TRBD1	-	CASRARTGSVGYTF	TGTGCCAGCAGGGCCCGGACAGGGTCTGTTGGCTACACCTTC
TRBV6-1	TRBJ2-2	-	-	CASSELVGAGELFF	TGTGCCAGCAGTGAATTAGTGGGAGCCGGGGAGCTGTTTTTT
TRBV5-8	TRBJ1-1	-	-	CASSLRGGIMNTEAFF	TGTGCCAGCAGCTTACGGGGTGGGATCATGAACACTGAAGCTTTCTTT
TRBV28	TRBJ1-1	-	-	CASSTQGLDTEAFF	TGTGCCAGCAGTACGCAGGGGTTGGACACTGAAGCTTTCTTT
TRBV28	TRBJ1-3	-	few	CASSSSRGSGNTIYF	TGTGCCAGCAGTTCTTCAAGGGGGTCTGGAAACACCATATATTTT
TRBV29-1	TRBJ1-6	TRBD1	-	CSEHHVGDRVNSPLHF	TGCAGTGAACACCACGTGGGGGACAGGGTCAATTCACCCCTCCACTTT
TRBV7-2	TRBJ2-7	TRBD2	-	CASSTGTSPTRQYF	TGTGCCAGCAGTACCGGGACTAGTCCTACGAGGCAGTACTTC
TRBV7-2	TRBJ1-1	-	-	CASSREPGNPTEAFF	TGTGCCAGCAGCCGTGAGCCAGGTAATCCCACTGAAGCTTTCTTT
TRBV5-1	TRBJ2-3	-	-	CASSLGGPSTDTQYF	TGCGCCAGCAGCTTGGGGGGGCCTAGCACAGATACGCAGTATTTT
TRBV28	TRBJ2-7	TRBD2	once	CASVIIDSGRAEQYF	TGTGCCAGCGTAATTATAGATAGCGGGAGGGCCGAGCAGTACTTC
TRBV15	TRBJ2-1	-	few	CATSRDPGSATNEQFF	TGTGCCACCAGCAGAGATCCCGGTAGCGCGACCAATGAGCAGTTCTTC
TRBV7-9	TRBJ2-1	-	-	CASSLRTDGEEQFF	TGTGCCAGCAGCTTACGGACAGATGGGGAAGAGCAGTTCTTC
TRBV9	TRBJ1-6	TRBD1	-	CASSTGQKAQSEGSPLHF	TGTGCCAGCAGCACGGGACAGAAGGCACAATCCGAAGGGTCACCCCTCCACTTT
TRBV9	TRBJ1-4	-	-	CASSPVGSRFEKLFF	TGTGCCAGCAGCCCCGTGGGCAGCCGCTTTGAAAAACTGTTTTTT
TRBV12-2	TRBJ2-7	-	-	CASRLEPLSSYEQYF	TGTGCAAGTCGCTTAGAACCTCTTAGCTCCTACGAGCAGTACTTC
TRBV30	TRBJ2-5	TRBD2	-	CAWRTLAGVAPYF	TGTGCCTGGAGGACCCTAGCGGGGGTGGCGCCGTACTTC
TRBV5-1	TRBJ1-6	-	-	CASSLGQKNSPLHF	TGCGCCAGCAGCTTGGGACAGAAGAATTCACCCCTCCACTTT
TRBV29-1	TRBJ1-1	TRBD1	once	CSAGNPTGDSTTEAFF	TGCAGCGCCGGAAACCCGACAGGGGATTCTACCACTGAAGCTTTCTTT
TRBV19	TRBJ2-5	TRBD2	-	CASSTLAGAEPLQETQYF	TGTGCCAGTAGTACGCTAGCGGGAGCCGAACCTTTACAAGAGACCCAGTACTTC
TRBV2	TRBJ2-3	-	-	CASIDSGIDTQYF	TGTGCCAGCATCGACTCCGGAATAGATACGCAGTATTTT
TRBV14	TRBJ1-6	-	once	CASGRGYYNSPLHF	TGTGCCAGCGGCAGGGGTTACTATAATTCACCCCTCCACTTT
TRBV3-1/TRBV3-2	TRBJ2-3	TRBD2	once	CASSHLGTSGGAADTQYF	TGTGCCAGCAGCCACCTTGGGACTAGCGGGGGGGCGGCAGATACGCAGTATTTT
TRBV19	TRBJ2-3	-	-	CASSGQINTDTQYF	TGTGCCAGTAGTGGTCAGATAAACACAGATACGCAGTATTTT
TRBV5-1	TRBJ1-4	TRBD1	-	CASSPAWLTGRGEKLFF	TGCGCCAGCAGCCCCGCATGGCTGACAGGGAGAGGTGAAAAACTGTTTTTT
TRBV4-1	TRBJ2-1	TRBD1	-	CASSPGQGDNEQFF	TGCGCCAGCAGCCCGGGACAGGGGGACAATGAGCAGTTCTTC
TRBV19	TRBJ1-3	TRBD1	once	CASRLRTGARGNTIYF	TGTGCCAGTAGATTACGGACAGGGGCACGTGGAAACACCATATATTTT
TRBV3-1/TRBV3-2	TRBJ2-5	-	-	CASTQTGVGQETQYF	TGTGCCAGCACCCAAACGGGAGTGGGCCAAGAGACCCAGTACTTC
TRBV5-1	TRBJ2-7	-	-	CASSLTTGWDYEQYF	TGCGCCAGCAGCTTGACGACAGGATGGGACTACGAGCAGTACTTC
TRBV6-2/TRBV6-3	TRBJ1-1	-	-	CASSYGAAPEAFF	TGTGCCAGCAGTTACGGGGCAGCCCCTGAAGCTTTCTTT
TRBV20-1	TRBJ1-5	-	-	CSASLLDRAGNQPQHF	TGCAGTGCTAGTCTCTTAGACCGCGCGGGCAATCAGCCCCAGCATTTT
TRBV7-6	TRBJ2-3	TRBD1	-	CASSLAGQGADTQYF	TGTGCCAGCAGCTTAGCGGGACAGGGCGCAGATACGCAGTATTTT
TRBV20-1	TRBJ2-7	-	-	CSARSGDEQYF	TGCAGTGCTAGATCAGGGGACGAGCAGTACTTC
TRBV4-2	TRBJ1-2	-	-	CASSQGGSPMGGYTF	TGTGCCAGCAGCCAAGGAGGGTCCCCGATGGGAGGCTACACCTTC
TRBV11-2	TRBJ2-6	TRBD1	-	CASSLDRGYGANVLTF	TGTGCCAGCAGCTTAGACAGGGGGTATGGGGCCAACGTCCTGACTTTC
TRBV7-2	TRBJ1-1	-	-	CASSSRRGLGDTEAFF	TGTGCCAGCAGCTCCCGACGGGGGTTGGGGGACACTGAAGCTTTCTTT
TRBV10-3	TRBJ1-1	-	-	CAISKRAGDTEAFF	TGTGCCATCAGCAAGAGGGCAGGAGACACTGAAGCTTTCTTT
TRBV6-2/TRBV6-3	TRBJ2-7	-	-	CASSRLAYEQYF	TGTGCCAGCAGCAGACTAGCCTACGAGCAGTACTTC
TRBV7-2	TRBJ2-7	TRBD2	-	CASSPSGRDYEQYF	TGTGCCAGCAGCCCTAGCGGGAGGGACTACGAGCAGTACTTC
TRBV15	TRBJ1-4	-	-	CATSRETGINEKLFF	TGTGCCACCAGCAGAGAGACAGGAATTAATGAAAAACTGTTTTTT
TRBV4-3	TRBJ2-1	-	few	CASSQDHGRDSLFYNEQFF	TGCGCCAGCAGCCAAGATCATGGCCGAGACTCCCTTTTTTACAATGAGCAGTTCTTC
TRBV2	TRBJ2-5	TRBD2	-	CASRGIRLAGLLETQYF	TGTGCCAGCAGGGGAATAAGACTAGCGGGGTTGCTGGAGACCCAGTACTTC
TRBV9	TRBJ2-3	-	-	CASSVAGGDTDTQYF	TGTGCCAGCAGCGTAGCCGGCGGGGACACAGATACGCAGTATTTT
TRBV2	TRBJ2-7	-	-	CASTTGAYEQYF	TGTGCCAGCACGACTGGTGCCTACGAGCAGTACTTC
TRBV4-1	TRBJ1-1	-	-	CASSQDRAGLNTEAFF	TGCGCCAGCAGCCAAGACCGTGCAGGGTTGAACACTGAAGCTTTCTTT
TRBV29-1	TRBJ1-1	-	-	CSVGAGPNTEAFF	TGCAGCGTTGGGGCAGGGCCGAACACTGAAGCTTTCTTT
TRBV6-2/TRBV6-3	TRBJ2-7	-	-	CASSYDQGRSNEQYF	TGTGCCAGCAGTTACGACCAGGGCAGGTCCAACGAGCAGTACTTC
TRBV11-3	TRBJ2-1	-	-	CASSLEDSSSYEQFF	TGTGCCAGCAGCTTGGAGGACAGTTCATCCTATGAGCAGTTCTTC